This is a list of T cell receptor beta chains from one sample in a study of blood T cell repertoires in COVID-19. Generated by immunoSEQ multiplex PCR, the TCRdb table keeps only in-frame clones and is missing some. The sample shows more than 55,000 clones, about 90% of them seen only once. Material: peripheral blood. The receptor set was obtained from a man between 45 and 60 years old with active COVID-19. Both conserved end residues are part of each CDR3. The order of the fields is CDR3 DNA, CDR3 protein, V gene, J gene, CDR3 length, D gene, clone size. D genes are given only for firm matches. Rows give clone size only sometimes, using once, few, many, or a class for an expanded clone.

CDR3nt: TGTGCCAGCAGTTACAAGGGGGGAAACACCATATATTTT
CDR3aa: CASSYKGGNTIYF
v_gene: TRBV6-5
j_gene: TRBJ1-3
len: 13
d_gene: NA
abundance: NA

CDR3nt: TGCGCCAGCAGTCGTACGGCGAAGAGGTACGAGCAGTACTTC
CDR3aa: CASSRTAKRYEQYF
v_gene: TRBV23-1
j_gene: TRBJ2-7
len: 14
d_gene: NA
abundance: NA

CDR3nt: TGTGCCAGCAGCTTCGGACTAGCGGGGGGGCCTGGTACGCAGTATTTT
CDR3aa: CASSFGLAGGPGTQYF
v_gene: TRBV7-2
j_gene: TRBJ2-3
len: 16
d_gene: TRBD2
abundance: NA

CDR3nt: TGCGCCAGCAGCTTGGACAGGGGACCAGGGTATGGCTACACCTTC
CDR3aa: CASSLDRGPGYGYTF
v_gene: TRBV5-1
j_gene: TRBJ1-2
len: 15
d_gene: TRBD1
abundance: few

CDR3nt: TGTGCCAGCAGCCCTAACACCGGGACAAGCTATGGCTACACCTTC
CDR3aa: CASSPNTGTSYGYTF
v_gene: TRBV7-8
j_gene: TRBJ1-2
len: 15
d_gene: NA
abundance: NA

CDR3nt: TGTGCCAGCAGTTCTATTGGGACAACCTACGAGCAGTACTTC
CDR3aa: CASSSIGTTYEQYF
v_gene: TRBV28
j_gene: TRBJ2-7
len: 14
d_gene: NA
abundance: NA

CDR3nt: TGCGCCAGCAGCCAAGACGTACAGTACACAGATACGCAGTATTTT
CDR3aa: CASSQDVQYTDTQYF
v_gene: TRBV4-3
j_gene: TRBJ2-3
len: 15
d_gene: NA
abundance: NA

CDR3nt: TGTGCCAGCAGCCCAGGGGGCTCTCCGATTTATGGCTACACCTTC
CDR3aa: CASSPGGSPIYGYTF
v_gene: TRBV3-1/TRBV3-2
j_gene: TRBJ1-2
len: 15
d_gene: TRBD1
abundance: NA

CDR3nt: TGTGCCACCAGCAGAGACCAGGGCCAAGAGACCCAGTACTTC
CDR3aa: CATSRDQGQETQYF
v_gene: TRBV15
j_gene: TRBJ2-5
len: 14
d_gene: NA
abundance: NA

CDR3nt: TGTGCCAGTAGTACCCAGACAGGGGTTGAAAAACTGTTTTTT
CDR3aa: CASSTQTGVEKLFF
v_gene: TRBV19
j_gene: TRBJ1-4
len: 14
d_gene: TRBD1
abundance: NA

CDR3nt: TGTGCCACCAGCAGAGGAGGAGTCGCTTTGGGCACCGGGGAGCTGTTTTTT
CDR3aa: CATSRGGVALGTGELFF
v_gene: TRBV15
j_gene: TRBJ2-2
len: 17
d_gene: NA
abundance: once

CDR3nt: TGTGCCAGCAGCTTGGAAGGGAGGGGTGGGAATTATGGCTACACCTTC
CDR3aa: CASSLEGRGGNYGYTF
v_gene: TRBV11-3
j_gene: TRBJ1-2
len: 16
d_gene: NA
abundance: NA

CDR3nt: TGTGCCAGCAGCACGACTAGCGGGAGCGATACGCAGTATTTT
CDR3aa: CASSTTSGSDTQYF
v_gene: TRBV11-3
j_gene: TRBJ2-3
len: 14
d_gene: TRBD2
abundance: NA

CDR3nt: TGTGCCAGCAGCCTTTCCGGGACAGGGTTTGGAGGTCGGGGGGGCCGCGAGCAGTACTTC
CDR3aa: CASSLSGTGFGGRGGREQYF
v_gene: TRBV27
j_gene: TRBJ2-7
len: 20
d_gene: NA
abundance: NA

CDR3nt: TGTGCCAGCAGCACCCGGGACAGGGCGGACATTCAGTACTTC
CDR3aa: CASSTRDRADIQYF
v_gene: TRBV5-6
j_gene: TRBJ2-4
len: 14
d_gene: TRBD1
abundance: NA

CDR3nt: TGTGCCAGCAGCTTAAAGGTCGCTAGCGGGGGGGGAAGTACAGATACGCAGTATTTT
CDR3aa: CASSLKVASGGGSTDTQYF
v_gene: TRBV7-2
j_gene: TRBJ2-3
len: 19
d_gene: TRBD2
abundance: NA

CDR3nt: TGTGCCAGCTCACAGAGGACTAGCGGGGGGTCCTACAATGAGCAGTTCTTC
CDR3aa: CASSQRTSGGSYNEQFF
v_gene: TRBV18
j_gene: TRBJ2-1
len: 17
d_gene: TRBD2
abundance: NA

CDR3nt: TGTGCCAGCAGCCACGGACAGCTAAACACTGAAGCTTTCTTT
CDR3aa: CASSHGQLNTEAFF
v_gene: TRBV9
j_gene: TRBJ1-1
len: 14
d_gene: NA
abundance: NA

CDR3nt: TGTGCCACCAGTGACCGGACTAGCGGGAGGGCTAATGAGCAGTTCTTC
CDR3aa: CATSDRTSGRANEQFF
v_gene: TRBV24-1
j_gene: TRBJ2-1
len: 16
d_gene: TRBD2
abundance: NA

CDR3nt: TGTGCCAGCGGACCGGGACCGACTAGTACCTTC
CDR3aa: CASGPGPTSTF
v_gene: TRBV7-2
j_gene: TRBJ1-2
len: 11
d_gene: NA
abundance: NA

CDR3nt: TGTGCCAGTAAAGCAGACTTAAGCACTGAAGCTTTCTTT
CDR3aa: CASKADLSTEAFF
v_gene: TRBV19
j_gene: TRBJ1-1
len: 13
d_gene: NA
abundance: once

CDR3nt: TGTGCCAGCAGTGTCAGGACTAGCGGGAGGAATGAGCAGTTCTTC
CDR3aa: CASSVRTSGRNEQFF
v_gene: TRBV2
j_gene: TRBJ2-1
len: 15
d_gene: TRBD2
abundance: NA

CDR3nt: TGTGCCTGGAGTCCGATGGGCGGGTCGAAGCCCCAGCATTTT
CDR3aa: CAWSPMGGSKPQHF
v_gene: TRBV30
j_gene: TRBJ1-5
len: 14
d_gene: NA
abundance: NA

CDR3nt: TGTGCCAGCAGCTTAAACCCCGGACAGGGGGCGGCAGATACGCAGTATTTT
CDR3aa: CASSLNPGQGAADTQYF
v_gene: TRBV7-3
j_gene: TRBJ2-3
len: 17
d_gene: TRBD1
abundance: NA

CDR3nt: TGTGCCTATAGCGGGAGTCGTACAGATACGCAGTATTTT
CDR3aa: CAYSGSRTDTQYF
v_gene: TRBV10-3
j_gene: TRBJ2-3
len: 13
d_gene: TRBD2
abundance: NA

CDR3nt: TGTGCCAGCAGCTTGGGAGGGAGCCCCTACAATGAGCAGTTCTTC
CDR3aa: CASSLGGSPYNEQFF
v_gene: TRBV7-3
j_gene: TRBJ2-1
len: 15
d_gene: TRBD2
abundance: NA

CDR3nt: TGTGCCAGCTCAGAACAGCTGAACACCGGGGAGCTGTTTTTT
CDR3aa: CASSEQLNTGELFF
v_gene: TRBV18
j_gene: TRBJ2-2
len: 14
d_gene: NA
abundance: NA

CDR3nt: TGTGCCAGCAGCCCGGGGACAGGGGATAGGGTTAATGAAAAACTGTTTTTT
CDR3aa: CASSPGTGDRVNEKLFF
v_gene: TRBV7-9
j_gene: TRBJ1-4
len: 17
d_gene: TRBD1
abundance: NA

CDR3nt: TGCGCCAGCAGCCAAGATCGGGGTAGCGGGAGTTGGACAGATACGCAGTATTTT
CDR3aa: CASSQDRGSGSWTDTQYF
v_gene: TRBV4-3
j_gene: TRBJ2-3
len: 18
d_gene: TRBD2
abundance: NA

CDR3nt: TGTGCCAGCAGCTCACCAACGGGAGGGGCGATGAACACTGAAGCTTTCTTT
CDR3aa: CASSSPTGGAMNTEAFF
v_gene: TRBV7-9
j_gene: TRBJ1-1
len: 17
d_gene: NA
abundance: once